This T cell receptor beta chain was observed in a study of blood T cell repertoires in COVID-19. Study overall: The United States, Italy and Spain were the sources of the acute and convalescent COVID-19 samples. T cells, B-cell-depleted T cells, or PBMCs supplied cDNA or gDNA.

Per the original methods: Counts of nucleated cells, estimated from reference gene primer amplification, were obtained. Clones were sequenced by immunoSEQ multiplex PCR, and TCRdb holds only the in-frame ones, with some missing. V and J calls and clone size follow that table, whereas D and trimming were derived from the DNA. The top ten hold over 7.5% of the sample, which has 150,000 to 200,000 clones, roughly 80% seen once. V was pared by 6 bases and J by 2 bases, with 11 bases between. Germline V gene sequence: CDR1 SQVTM, CDR2 ANQGSEA. CDR3 size: 12 residues. Input material: peripheral blood. This sequence originates from a woman aged 70-85 years with acute or convalescent COVID-19. J is TRBJ2-7 and V is TRBV29-1; D gene uncertain. CDR3 coding DNA: TGCAGCGTGGCACGAGGCCCCTACGAGCAGTACTTC. Protein product: CSVARGPYEQYF.